This T cell receptor (beta chain) originates from a study of cytomegalovirus exposure and HLA in healthy donors (dated by TCRdb to about 2017). At the level of the whole study: An earlier analysis of fewer than 750 of the donors reported 250 to 350 Gb of sequence data and 117 million unique TCR beta sequences obtained from around 170 million T cells. An early release covering some 640 HLA-typed donors comprised about 310 gigabases of sequencing data and 85 million to 100 million unique TCR sequences. Of the roughly 400 genotyped donors, about 84% fell in the genetic ancestry cluster associated with self-reported Caucasian donors. The study aimed to test whether cataloging public T cell receptors could reveal signatures of past pathogen exposure. The T cell repertoires of 670 or so subjects were profiled by immunosequencing and related to cytomegalovirus serostatus. In addition to the first cohort of 650 to 800 subjects, a separate validation cohort of about 120 different subjects was used. High-throughput TCR immunosequencing, statistical association of individual TCRs with disease status, and machine learning were combined to predict cytomegalovirus infection status. To study patterns of TCR occurrence, a later analysis re-analyzed previously published TCR beta repertoires from around 700 donors and added high-resolution HLA genotyping. In the later analysis, no new phenotypic data were used to find candidate immune exposures; instead, reliance was placed on TCR beta sequences and their occurrence across donors. An earlier analysis of around 580 of the donors used high-throughput TCR beta sequencing to judge whether each TCR beta V gene segment behaved as functional or pseudogenic. Donor age, sex, ethnicity and CMV serostatus were collected together with the repertoire data. Genome-wide SNP genotypes for about three fifths of the roughly 670 donors were used in a later genetic analysis, which treated that subset as a discovery cohort. Every repertoire in the discovery cohort had been generated on one and the same sequencing platform. Both class I and class II loci were covered by HLA typing, at four-digit resolution. Typing coverage differed by locus: A, B, C, DRB1 and DQB1 were typed in roughly 620-640 donors, DQA1 in roughly 500, DPA1 in over 600, and DPB1 in around 490. About five DR-DQ haplotypes were handled as single units for association and clustering because linkage in the cohort was strong. Among about 400 genotyped donors of the cohort, an average of approximately 240,000 unique TCR beta nucleotide sequences was sequenced per donor, of which about 19% were non-productive. Beyond this particular receptor, the publication reports: When HLA alleles, especially DR and DQ, strongly co-occurred, TCR associations were difficult to assign to individual alleles. A later analysis found that most CMV-associated TCR beta chains appeared HLA-restricted, with HLA associations seemingly driven largely by CMV exposure. Sequencing depth was assumed to be roughly uniform across donors in the presence/absence analyses, though that assumption may not hold. In a later analysis, HLA-associated TCR beta chains showed more clonal expansion and lower generation probabilities than non-associated chains that were equally common. Because the 87-base-pair reads could not distinguish some IMGT-functional V segments, including TRBV6-2 and TRBV6-3, those segments were excluded. Specific HLA alleles were associated with roughly 17,000 TCR beta sequences at a false discovery rate of 0.05 in a later analysis. In a later analysis, several top co-occurrence clusters were reported to appear linked to parvovirus B19, influenza, CMV and Epstein-Barr virus. Because counts were too low, some 17 rarely observed V segments, including chromosome 9 orphons, were left out of the earlier analysis of 587 of the donors. The authors suggested that the approach could potentially be extended to other disease states and immunological phenotypes. Because HLA typing was missing for some donors at each locus, association tests included only the typed subset. In an earlier analysis of 587 of the donors, most TCR beta V segments were observed in productive rearrangements about 90% or about 30% of the time, broadly matching IMGT annotations. Across donors, most TCR sequences were observed very rarely, whereas some public TCRs were present in many individuals. Correlated functional status among segregating V segments might be attributable to linkage disequilibrium, but an unknown experimental factor could not be ruled out. This cohort had only TCR beta chains sequenced, and the lack of alpha or paired-chain data limited which features could be detected. Immune exposure information for the cohort was limited to CMV serostatus. Cytomegalovirus status was reported to be diagnosed by the classifier with high specificity and sensitivity in both the original and validation cohorts. An association between a missense DCLRE1C variant and V-gene and J-gene trimming of TCR beta chains was found in a later genetic analysis and replicated in an independent cohort. A few of the identified cytomegalovirus-associated TCR beta chains were confirmed in vitro to be specific for cytomegalovirus antigens. Compared with the roughly 670-donor mean, donors in an Asian-associated ancestry cluster had fewer N-insertions in productive TCRs, according to a later genetic analysis. A further reported finding was that TCR beta sequences accurately predicted the HLA-A and HLA-B alleles for most subjects in the first cohort. The study gave a list of some 150 TCR beta chains associated with cytomegalovirus. In a later analysis, TCR association rates were found to vary across HLA loci, with the most associated TCRs seen for DRB1 alleles and the fewest for HLA-C alleles. A group of highly shared sequence variants was considered likely to be a technical artifact of the sequencing pipeline.

Remarks on this clone: The clone's antigen remains unknown. No quality values exist for individual bases; no much larger clone is one base distant.

CDR1 and CDR2 are drawn from the germline V gene: SGHTA, FQGNSA. From its cysteine to its phenylalanine, the CDR3 spans 13 amino acids. The sequence is cut down to CDR3 DNA, 39 bases in frame from base 1. From V the trimming removes 5 bases and from J it removes 8 bases, while the gene matches leave 6 bases of the junction unaccounted for. In total, around 600 healthy bone marrow donors made up the cohort. At the time of sampling, every cohort member was nominally healthy, though immune exposures that went unrecorded were likely present. The donor was CMV seronegative and was included in the group of several hundred seronegative cohort members. A peripheral blood sample was provided by each donor, and peripheral blood mononuclear cells were used for TCR beta sequencing. The Qiagen DNeasy Blood Extraction Kit was used to extract genomic DNA from the blood cell samples. Library preparation employed the immunoSEQ multiplex PCR assay. The multiplex PCR relied on a mix of 60 forward primers for TCR Vbeta segments and 13 reverse primers for TCR Jbeta segments. The CDR3 region of rearranged TCR beta genes was amplified from genomic DNA by a multiplex PCR assay. The Illumina HiSeq System was used to sequence the amplified TCR beta libraries as 87-base-pair reads. The authors' pipeline ran thus. In a later analysis, tens of millions of unique TCR beta chains were counted across the 500 to 850 repertoires, and around 10 million of these chains were shared by at least two donors. Raw reads were error-corrected and collapsed into unique sequences with a nearest-neighbor algorithm that merged closely related sequences to remove PCR and sequencing errors. CDR3 sequences were aligned to IMGT reference sequences to assign V, D and J gene segments. For a sequence to be retained, a match of at least six nucleotides to both a V gene segment and a J gene segment was required. Rearrangements were called productive when the CDR3 lacked stop codons and stayed in frame with V and J; all others were non-productive. CDR3 was defined according to IMGT convention as the region running from the second conserved V-encoded cysteine to the conserved J-encoded phenylalanine. The earlier analysis of around 640 of the donors excluded sequences that lacked an unambiguous match to a single V gene segment. An earlier analysis of some 500 of the donors classified V segments as functional when productive rearrangements were above 56.7% and as segregating when the standard deviation between donors was above 5%. A statistical classification framework was built to diagnose cytomegalovirus status from the catalog of TCR beta chain sequences. A later analysis assigned V and J genes by comparing TCR nucleotide sequences with IMGT/GENE-DB human TR gene sequences. A later analysis assigned CDR3 sequences and most-parsimonious VDJ recombination scenarios with the TCRdist pipeline. In a later analysis, each TCR beta chain was defined by its CDR3 amino acid sequence together with its V-gene family, and reads lacking a unique V-gene family were excluded. A later analysis removed 592 highly shared, low-generation-probability nucleotide sequences to deal with suspected cross-contamination and a sequencing artifact. A later analysis calculated a clonal expansion index for each public chain from normalized within-repertoire ranks of inferred template counts. In a later analysis, generation probabilities were computed with a VDJ recombination model fitted to out-of-frame rearrangements, and the resulting probabilities were checked against IGoR. In a later analysis, hypergeometric tests were used to score TCR-TCR, TCR-HLA and TCR-CMV co-occurrence, with a repertoire-size bias correction applied to TCR pairs. False discovery rates were estimated in a later analysis by permuting HLA or CMV assignments 20 times. In a later analysis, co-occurring TCRs were grouped using DBSCAN, and TCRdist sequence similarity was added for clustering within HLA-allele-positive subsets. Co-occurrence clustering excluded repertoires with fewer than 30,000 or more than 120,000 public chains, plus five with anomalous nucleotide sharing. TCRdb provides this immuneACCESS table in a form limited to in-frame rearrangements. Some clones are lacking; in checked studies, under half of them reflect an unresolved V gene, and why the rest are absent is not known. Clone size and the V and J calls come from that table; the DNA yielded D and trimming. The sample yields around 180,000 clones; around 68% were counted once. Less than 1.6% of the sample is held by the ten biggest clonotypes.

The clonotype originates from a girl aged 10 to 17 in good health and CMV-seronegative. This sequence uses TRBV7-2 and TRBJ1-2; 9 nucleotides in the junction match TRBD1. Sequences were obtained from PBMCs. CDR3 reads: CASSGGTGLGYTF. The sequence in DNA is TGTGCCAGCAGCGGGGGGACAGGGTTGGGCTACACCTTC.